This T cell receptor beta chain is from a study of memory CD4+ T cells and cytomegalovirus serostatus. Single viable CD3+CD4+CD8-CD45RO+ cells were sorted as the memory CD4+ T cells. CDR3 length: 20 amino acids. Repertoires were generated with immunoSEQ multiplex PCR, while TCRdb's copy carries only in-frame clones and drops some. Here the sample spans 55,000 to 75,000 clones, 82% being singletons. Sequenced input: memory CD4+ T cells from blood. The chain carries TRBV21-1 and TRBJ1-5; TRBD1, the table's D call, lacks a check against the DNA. TRBV21-1 is tagged as a pseudogene. The receptor was isolated from an adult in good health and CMV-seronegative. CDR3 sequence reads: CASSKRFTGGRRGPYQPQHF. The CDR3 coding sequence is TGTGCCAGCAGCAAAAGGTTTACAGGGGGGCGTCGGGGCCCTTATCAGCCCCAGCATTTT.